Sequencing of this T cell receptor beta chain was carried out in a study of OX40 agonist ivuxolimab in advanced cancers. Broader study findings: The study observed clonal expansion of CD4+ and CD8+ blood T cells by week 6 at 0.1 to 3.0 mg/kg.

In regard to this clone: Its antigen is not known.

Method: immunoSEQ multiplex PCR; TCRdb's copy keeps in-frame clones and lacks some. The repertoire includes 35,000 to 50,000 clones, 88% of them detected once, and 0.95% to 1.1% sits in the top ten. This CDR3 spans 14 amino acids. Germline V gene data show CDR1 as ENHRY and CDR2 as SYGVKD. The ends were cut back, 4 bases at V and 5 bases at J, with 14 bases in the middle. The rearrangement links TRBV10-3 to TRBJ1-1; perhaps TRBD1 as D (6 bases). Sequences were derived from CD4+ or CD8+ T cells sorted from blood, sampled in a trial of the OX40 agonist ivuxolimab. The TCR comes from an adult with an advanced solid tumor such as melanoma, head and neck, liver or kidney cancer. CDR3 amino acids: CAISVEQGRTEAFF. The CDR3 nucleotides read TGTGCCATCAGTGTAGAGCAGGGGAGGACTGAAGCTTTCTTT.